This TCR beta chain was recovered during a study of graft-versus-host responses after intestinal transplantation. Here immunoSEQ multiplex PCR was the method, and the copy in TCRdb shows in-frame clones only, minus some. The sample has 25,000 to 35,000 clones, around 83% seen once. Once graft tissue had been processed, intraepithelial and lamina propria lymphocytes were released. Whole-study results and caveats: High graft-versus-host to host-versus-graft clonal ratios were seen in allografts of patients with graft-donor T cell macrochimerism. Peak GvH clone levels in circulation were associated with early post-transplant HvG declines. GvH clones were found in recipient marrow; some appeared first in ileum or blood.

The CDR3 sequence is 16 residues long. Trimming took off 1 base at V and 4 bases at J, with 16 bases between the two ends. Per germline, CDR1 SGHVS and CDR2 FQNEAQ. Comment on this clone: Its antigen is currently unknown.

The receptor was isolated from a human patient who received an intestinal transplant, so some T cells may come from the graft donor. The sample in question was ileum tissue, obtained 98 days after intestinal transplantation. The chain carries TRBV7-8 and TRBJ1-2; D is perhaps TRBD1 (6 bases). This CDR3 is CASSLDIGGIGYGYTF. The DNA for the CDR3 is TGTGCCAGCAGCTTAGATATAGGGGGAATCGGCTATGGCTACACCTTC.